This T cell receptor (beta chain) stems from a study of CD8+ T cells in alopecia areata. The germline V gene encodes CDR1 SGHAT and CDR2 FQNNGV. V gave up 1 base and J gave up 4 bases, with 8 bases separating them. The CDR3 covers 14 residues. This clone was picked up a small number of times. It was cDNA, reverse transcribed from extracted RNA, that served as the sequencing template. TCRdb keeps only in-frame clones here, not all; method: immunoSEQ multiplex PCR. The sample carries approximately 98,000 clones, over 55% recorded once. This TCR came from a human donor with alopecia areata. V is TRBV11-2 and J is TRBJ2-1, with unresolved D. Material for sequencing was NKG2D-low CD8+ T cells sorted from blood. In DNA, the CDR3 is TGTGCCAGCAGCTTAGCTTTACTATACAATGAGCAGTTCTTC. Protein sequence: CASSLALLYNEQFF.